This paragraph reports one T cell receptor (beta chain). Trimming pared 4 bases from V and 2 bases from J, leaving 13 bases between. There are 15 residues in the CDR3. Germline V gives CDR1 SGHDT, CDR2 YYEEEE. The sample is drawn from a study of blood T cell repertoires in COVID-19. Everyone who took part was about 18 to 90 years old, and they came from some 23 US areas. Assignment of participants to cohorts was predicated upon participant-reported clinical history. Produced via immunoSEQ multiplex PCR; TCRdb's table is partial and in-frame only. The sample has some 190,000 clones, more than 85% seen once; the top ten hold around 24%.

This sequence joins TRBV5-6 and TRBJ1-5, with no clear D. This clonotype originated in a woman in her thirties or forties in a cohort exposed to, infected with or recovered from COVID-19 (not recorded which). The sequenced sample consisted of PBMCs or T cells enriched from blood (not recorded which). CDR3 residues: CASSLWGVGNQPQHF. The CDR3 region has the DNA TGTGCCAGCAGCCTCTGGGGAGTGGGCAATCAGCCCCAGCATTTT.